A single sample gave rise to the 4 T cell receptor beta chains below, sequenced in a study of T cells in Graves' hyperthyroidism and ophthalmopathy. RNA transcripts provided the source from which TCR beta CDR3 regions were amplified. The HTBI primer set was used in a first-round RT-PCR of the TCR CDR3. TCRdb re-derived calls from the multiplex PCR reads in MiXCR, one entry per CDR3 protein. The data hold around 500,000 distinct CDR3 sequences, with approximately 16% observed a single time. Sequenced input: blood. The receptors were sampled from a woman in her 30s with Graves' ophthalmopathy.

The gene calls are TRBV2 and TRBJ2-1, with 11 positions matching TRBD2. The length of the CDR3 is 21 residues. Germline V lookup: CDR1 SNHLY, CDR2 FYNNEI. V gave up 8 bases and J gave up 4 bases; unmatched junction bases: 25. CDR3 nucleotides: TGTGCCAGCCTAAACGAATTTACCGGGACTAGCGGAATTACGAGGTACAATGAGCAGTTCTTC. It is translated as CASLNEFTGTSGITRYNEQFF.

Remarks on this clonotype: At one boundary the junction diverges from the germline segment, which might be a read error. CDR3 sequence reads: CAGSLVGSHEQFF. Written as DNA, the CDR3 is TGTGCCGGCAGTTTAGTGGGTTCCCATGAGCAGTTCTTC. The rearrangement uses TRBV28 and TRBJ2-1; no clear D. In germline, CDR1 is MDHEN, CDR2 SYDVKM. The CDR3 runs to 13 residues. Full variable domain (outside the CDR3, taken from reference TRBV28 and TRBJ2-1): DVKVTQSSRYLVKRTGEKVFLECVQDMDHENMFWYRQDPGLGLRLIYFSYDVKMKEKGDIPEGYSVSREKKERFSLILESASTNQTSMYLCAGSLVGSHEQFFGPGTRLTVL.

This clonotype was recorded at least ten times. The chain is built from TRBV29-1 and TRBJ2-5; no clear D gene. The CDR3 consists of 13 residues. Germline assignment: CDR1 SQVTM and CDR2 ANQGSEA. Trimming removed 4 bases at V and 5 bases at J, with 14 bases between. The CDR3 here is CSVATSQRETQYF. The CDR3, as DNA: TGCAGCGTTGCGACATCCCAGAGGGAGACCCAGTACTTC.

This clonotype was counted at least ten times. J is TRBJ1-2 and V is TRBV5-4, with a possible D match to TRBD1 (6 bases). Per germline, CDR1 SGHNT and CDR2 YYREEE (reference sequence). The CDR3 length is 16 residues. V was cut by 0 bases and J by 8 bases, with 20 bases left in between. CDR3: CASSLAGGRGSGGYTF. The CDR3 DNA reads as TGTGCCAGCAGCTTGGCTGGCGGCAGGGGTTCGGGAGGCTACACCTTC.